The present T cell receptor (beta chain) was sequenced within a study of cytomegalovirus exposure and HLA in healthy donors. Comment on this clone: Its cognate antigen is unknown.

Regarding the study as a whole: There were some public TCRs occurring in many donors, but most TCR sequences were rare. TCR beta chains numbering about 160 were designated cytomegalovirus-associated.

The repertoire was sequenced with immunoSEQ multiplex PCR; TCRdb's copy has only in-frame clones and lacks some. The table shows 220,000 or so clones, with over 70% occurring only once. The germline V gene has CDR1 MNHEY and CDR2 SMNVEV (reference sequence). Trimming pared 3 bases from V and 8 bases from J, leaving 16 bases between. CDR3 length: 15 amino acids. The receptor was isolated from a woman aged 30 to 39 in good health and CMV-seropositive. The chain couples TRBV27 to TRBJ1-4; D not resolved. Source material: PBMCs. The CDR3 nucleotides are TGTGCCAGCAGTTTTACCACCGGTATCGTAGAAAAACTGTTTTTT. Translated, it gives CASSFTTGIVEKLFF.